What follows are 30 T cell receptor beta chains derived from one specimen sequenced in a study of control samples from healthy donors and cancer patients. The repertoire was sequenced with immunoSEQ multiplex PCR; TCRdb's copy has only in-frame clones and lacks some. The table includes over 150,000 clones, roughly 94% detected once. Sequencing used blood. The receptors shown here come from a woman between 18 and 29 years old in good health.

J is TRBJ1-1 and V is TRBV15; 7 bases are shared with TRBD1. J gave up 10 bases and V 1 base, and 9 bases lay outside the gene matches. CDR1 and CDR2 from the germline V gene are LNHNV and YYDKDF (reference sequence). CDR3 length: 14 residues. The CDR3 sequence: CATSRGGTGDAAFF. CDR3 DNA: TGTGCCACCAGCAGAGGGGGAACAGGGGACGCAGCTTTCTTT.

This clone has just one count. V is TRBV28 and J is TRBJ1-1; TRBD1 might be the D (5 bases). The CDR3 is made up of 15 amino acids. Trimming took off 7 bases at V and 1 base at J, with 16 bases between the two ends. The germline V gene has CDR1 MDHEN and CDR2 SYDVKM. CDR3: CASITRGGGNTEAFF. The CDR3 region has the DNA TGTGCCAGCATTACCCGCGGGGGTGGGAACACTGAAGCTTTCTTT.

The chain employs TRBV18 and TRBJ1-1; D unresolved. Germline V gives CDR1 KGHSH, CDR2 LQKENI. The CDR3 is 13 amino acids. V lost 6 bases and J lost 5, with 13 bases in between. DNA of the CDR3: TGTGCCAGCTCGCCCGGAGCGCTGACTGAAGCTTTCTTT. Amino acid sequence: CASSPGALTEAFF.

The V and J genes are TRBV24-1 and TRBJ2-7, with D possibly matching TRBD2 (5 bases). The V and J ends lost 4 bases and 7 bases respectively, with 10 bases between them. The CDR3 is 12 amino acids. The germline gives CDR1 KGHDR, CDR2 SFDVKD. The CDR3 DNA reads TGTGCCACCAGTGACCCGGGGAAGGAGCAGTACTTC. As protein: CATSDPGKEQYF.

The J gene is TRBJ1-2, the V gene TRBV2; 12 bases fit TRBD1. The germline gives CDR1 SNHLY, CDR2 FYNNEI. Trimming cost V 6 bases and J 3 bases; bases outside gene matches: 2. The CDR3 totals 14 residues. CDR3 loop: CASRGQGADYGYTF. CDR3 nucleotide sequence: TGTGCCAGCAGGGGACAGGGGGCGGACTATGGCTACACCTTC.

The rearrangement joins TRBV15 to TRBJ2-7; tentative D call: TRBD1 (6 bases). CDR1 is LNHNV and CDR2 is YYDKDF in the germline V gene (reference sequence). Between the trimmed V and J ends, which lost 3 bases and 6 bases, there was a span of 18 bases. The CDR3 has 15 residues. CDR3 in DNA: TGTGCCACCAGCAGCCCCCGGGACAACCGCCGCGAGCAGTACTTC. It translates to CATSSPRDNRREQYF.

The rearrangement joins TRBV29-1 to TRBJ2-5; D not resolved. CDR3 length equals 12 residues. The V end lost 2 bases, the J end lost 3 bases, and 7 bases lay between the germline ends. CDR1 SQVTM and CDR2 ANQGSEA come from the germline V gene. CDR3 nucleotides: TGCAGCGTTGAACTGGGAAAAGAGACCCAGTACTTC. Its protein is CSVELGKETQYF.

The chain is built from TRBV7-2 and TRBJ2-5; TRBD1 matches 12 bases. Germline assignment: CDR1 SGHTA and CDR2 FQGNSA. The V gene end was trimmed by 4 bases and the J gene end by 5 bases; junction bases not matched to a gene: 11. This CDR3 is 17 amino acids long. The DNA for the CDR3 is TGTGCCAGCAGCTCCGGCGTGGGACAGGGGGCCGGGGAGACCCAGTACTTC. This sequence encodes CASSSGVGQGAGETQYF.

The chain carries TRBV3-1 (or the pseudogene TRBV3-2) and TRBJ1-5; tentative D call: TRBD1 (5 bases). The CDR3 contains 13 residues. CDR1 is LGHDT and CDR2 is YNNKEL in the germline V gene (reference sequence). Trimming left V 4 bases short and J 4 bases short, with 8 bases between. The CDR3 is CASSRGSNQPQHF. Written as DNA, the CDR3 is TGTGCCAGCAGCCGGGGGAGTAATCAGCCCCAGCATTTT.

Points on this clone: Its ends do not fully match the called genes, so a read error is possible. J is TRBJ2-1 and V is TRBV18, with 7 bases that match TRBD2. The CDR3 has 15 residues. Germline-derived CDR1 and CDR2 are KGHSH and LQKENI. Written as DNA, the CDR3 is TGTGCCAGCCCACCACTGCGGGAGCCGCCCAATGAGCAGTTCTTC. Encoded protein: CASPPLREPPNEQFF.

CDR3 loop: CASSRVQGKETQYF. In nucleotides, the CDR3 is TGTGCCAGTTCTCGGGTGCAGGGTAAAGAGACCCAGTACTTC. The gene calls are TRBV19 and TRBJ2-5; possibly TRBD1 for D (5 bases). Trimming left V 8 bases short and J 3 bases short, with 16 bases between. This CDR3 region has 14 residues. Germline CDR1 and CDR2: LNHDA and SQIVND (reference sequence).

In nucleotides, the CDR3 is TGTGCCAGCAGCTTGTCAGGGGATAGGGAGACCCAGTACTTC. This gives the protein CASSLSGDRETQYF. The chain links TRBV5-8 to TRBJ2-5, with D tentatively TRBD1 (6 bases). Germline assignment: CDR1 SGHTS and CDR2 YDEGEE. The CDR3 length is 14 residues. V lost 1 base to trimming and J lost 5 bases, with 12 bases between them.

The V call is TRBV3-1 (or the pseudogene TRBV3-2), the J call TRBJ2-5, with a tentative D call TRBD2 (5 bases). V was clipped by 2 bases and J by 4 bases, with 11 bases between them. This CDR3 has 14 residues. Per germline, CDR1 LGHDT and CDR2 YNNKEL (reference sequence). The CDR3 sequence: CASSQTRGRETQYF. CDR3 coding DNA: TGTGCCAGCAGCCAAACGAGAGGGCGAGAGACCCAGTACTTC.

J is TRBJ1-2 and V is TRBV7-9, with D possibly matching TRBD1 (5 bases). This CDR3 is 13 amino acids long. V was clipped by 5 bases and J by 2 bases, with 9 bases between them. Looked up from germline, CDR1 is SEHNR and CDR2 is FQNEAQ (reference sequence). CDR3 nucleotides: TGTGCCAGCAGCCCAGCAGGGAACTATGGCTACACCTTC. Its translation: CASSPAGNYGYTF.

Here the CDR3 reads CASSQVGTRLSNEQFF. The CDR3 DNA reads TGCGCCAGCAGCCAAGTTGGGACTAGACTTAGCAATGAGCAGTTCTTC. This chain links TRBV4-1 with TRBJ2-1, with TRBD2 matching over 8 bases. There are 16 residues in the CDR3. Germline values: CDR1 MGHRA, CDR2 YSYEKL. The trim removed 1 base at V and 6 bases at J, leaving 8 bases unmatched.

The chain recombines TRBV6-2 or TRBV6-3 with TRBJ1-5, with D uncertain. Germline-derived CDR1 and CDR2 are MNHEY and SVGEGT. This CDR3 is built from 16 residues. Trimming left V 2 bases short and J 0 bases short, with 11 bases between. DNA of the CDR3: TGTGCCAGCAGTTACGGTCGCGTCTATAGCAATCAGCCCCAGCATTTT. Translated: CASSYGRVYSNQPQHF.

V gene TRBV11-2 combines with J gene TRBJ1-5; a possible D gene is TRBD1 (5 bases). Germline-derived CDR1 and CDR2 are SGHAT and FQNNGV. Trimming took 1 base from V and 3 from J, leaving 10 bases between them. This CDR3 has 15 residues. The CDR3 DNA is TGTGCCAGCAGCTTAGGTGGGGCTAACAATCAGCCCCAGCATTTT. Residues: CASSLGGANNQPQHF. The full variable domain, rest sourced from reference TRBV11-2 and TRBJ1-5, is EAGVAQSPRYKIIEKRQSVAFWCNPISGHATLYWYQQILGQGPKLLIQFQNNGVVDDSQLPKDRFSAERLKGVDSTLKIQPAKLEDSAVYLCASSLGGANNQPQHFGDGTRLSIL.

The rearrangement uses TRBV6-1 and TRBJ1-5; D remains unclear. The germline gives CDR1 MNHNS, CDR2 SASEGT. This CDR3 region has 12 residues. V gave up 8 bases and J gave up 1 base, with 6 bases separating them. The chain's CDR3 is CASEGSNQPQHF. The CDR3 region has the DNA TGTGCCAGCGAGGGAAGCAATCAGCCCCAGCATTTT.

The chain links TRBV19 to TRBJ1-2; D gene ambiguous. The CDR3 loop spans 15 amino acids. The germline CDR1 and CDR2 sequences are LNHDA and SQIVND (reference sequence). Trimming removed 5 bases at V and 4 bases at J, with 17 bases between. CDR3 sequence reads: CASSGTPTEIYGYTF. The CDR3, as DNA: TGTGCCAGTAGTGGAACACCGACGGAGATCTATGGCTACACCTTC.

This chain joins TRBV28 and TRBJ1-5; D unresolved. Germline-derived CDR1 and CDR2 are MDHEN and SYDVKM. V shed 6 bases and J shed 6 bases, with 12 bases lying between them. The CDR3 spans 13 residues. CDR3 nucleotide sequence: TGTGCCAGCAGCTATTTCTCCGCTCAGCCCCAGCATTTT. Translation: CASSYFSAQPQHF.

This chain links TRBV9 with TRBJ2-2, with 8 bases identical to TRBD2. The CDR3 loop spans 16 amino acids. V trimming: 4 bases; J trimming: 2 bases; junction bases outside the gene matches: 7. Per germline, CDR1 SGDLS and CDR2 YYNGEE. The CDR3 DNA reads as TGTGCCAGCAGCAATCAGCGGGGGCTCAACACCGGGGAGCTGTTTTTT. It yields the protein CASSNQRGLNTGELFF.

The chain carries TRBV9 and TRBJ2-3; D gene uncertain. Germline CDR1 reads SGDLS; CDR2 reads YYNGEE. The V and J ends lost 3 bases and 2 bases respectively, with 4 bases between them. The CDR3 sequence is 12 residues long. CDR3 loop: CASSANTDTQYF. The CDR3 coding sequence is TGTGCCAGCAGCGCAAACACAGATACGCAGTATTTT.

The chain couples TRBV11-2 to TRBJ2-7, with D hard to call. The V gene's germline CDR1 is SGHAT and CDR2 FQNNGV. The CDR3 spans 15 residues. V lost 1 base and J lost 4, with 14 bases in between. CDR3: CASSLVKGNGYEQYF. CDR3 in DNA: TGTGCCAGCAGCTTAGTTAAGGGAAATGGATACGAGCAGTACTTC.

The gene calls are TRBV4-1 and TRBJ1-6; D is possibly TRBD1 (5 bases). The CDR3 runs 17 residues. Per germline, CDR1 MGHRA and CDR2 YSYEKL. The V end was cut by 3 bases, the J end by 7 bases, with 19 bases between. The CDR3 reads CASSQAHIRDLNSPLHF. The CDR3 DNA reads as TGCGCCAGCAGCCAGGCTCACATTCGGGACCTCAATTCACCCCTCCACTTT.

As DNA, the CDR3 is TGTGCCAGCAGCCTCGCCCCCCACAGCTATGGCTACACCTTC. It codes for CASSLAPHSYGYTF. The V call is TRBV14, the J call TRBJ1-2; D is unclear. V lost 4 bases to trimming and J lost 4 bases, with 13 bases between them. This CDR3 region has 14 residues. The V gene's germline CDR1 is SGHDN and CDR2 FVKESK.

The chain joins TRBV28 to TRBJ2-1; 7 nucleotides agree with TRBD2. V gave up 4 bases and J gave up 4 bases; unmatched junction bases: 10. The CDR3 totals 16 residues. Germline CDR1 is MDHEN and CDR2 is SYDVKM. The CDR3 DNA reads TGTGCCAGCAGTTCCTCTAGCGGAGCCCGATACAATGAGCAGTTCTTC. Translating it yields CASSSSSGARYNEQFF.

This chain uses TRBV19 with TRBJ1-1, with D perhaps matching TRBD1 (6 bases). V was clipped by 5 bases and J by 2 bases, with 15 bases between them. CDR3 size: 15 residues. Looked up from germline, CDR1 is LNHDA and CDR2 is SQIVND (reference sequence). CDR3 DNA: TGTGCCAGTAGTTCCTGGGGGCGCTTTAACACTGAAGCTTTCTTT. It translates to CASSSWGRFNTEAFF.

This clone was observed a single time. This chain uses TRBV18 with TRBJ2-1; D might be TRBD1 or TRBD2, each matching 6 bases. Germline V gene lookup returns CDR1 KGHSH and CDR2 LQKENI. The CDR3 consists of 15 residues. The V gene lost 1 base and the J gene lost 7 bases, with 14 bases spanning the gap. For the CDR3, the DNA is TGTGCCAGCTCACCACGGGGGGCGACTCAAAATGAGCAGTTCTTC. Its translation: CASSPRGATQNEQFF.

The chain couples TRBV6-2 or TRBV6-3 to TRBJ2-7, with D possibly matching TRBD2 (6 bases). The CDR3 length is 16 residues. CDR1 is MNHEY, CDR2 SVGEGT, per germline. V lost 0 bases, J lost 2 bases, and 14 bases lay in between. CDR3 protein: CASSYSLASSPYEQYF. CDR3 coding DNA: TGTGCCAGCAGTTACTCCCTAGCGTCATCACCCTACGAGCAGTACTTC.

The rearrangement uses TRBV6-1 and TRBJ1-4; 9 bases fit TRBD1. CDR3 length equals 17 residues. V shed 3 bases and J 8 bases; nucleotides not matched to a gene: 13. Germline CDR1 reads MNHNS; CDR2 reads SASEGT. CDR3 amino acids: CASSDWGQGLSYEKLFF. The CDR3, as DNA: TGTGCCAGCAGTGATTGGGGACAGGGATTATCTTACGAAAAACTGTTTTTT.